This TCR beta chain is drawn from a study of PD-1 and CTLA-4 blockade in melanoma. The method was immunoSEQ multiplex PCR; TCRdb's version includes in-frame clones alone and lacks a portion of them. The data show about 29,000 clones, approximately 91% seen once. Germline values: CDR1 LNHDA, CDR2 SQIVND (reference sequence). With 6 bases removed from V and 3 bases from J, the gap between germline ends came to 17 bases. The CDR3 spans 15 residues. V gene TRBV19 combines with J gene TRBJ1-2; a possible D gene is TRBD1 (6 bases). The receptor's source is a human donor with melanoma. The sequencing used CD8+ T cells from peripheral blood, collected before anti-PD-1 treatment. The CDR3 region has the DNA TGTGCCAGTAGGAAGGACAGTAGACGCGACTATGGCTACACCTTC. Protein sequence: CASRKDSRRDYGYTF.